One T cell receptor (beta chain) is described in this entry. Sequenced by immunoSEQ multiplex PCR; TCRdb stores in-frame clones only, minus some. The sample carries about 230,000 clones, approximately 90% recorded once. This sample was included in a study of blood T cell repertoires in COVID-19. As for the study in general: Acute-phase and convalescent COVID-19 samples originated in the United States, Italy and Spain. In each case, the material was cDNA or gDNA derived from T cells, B-cell-depleted T cells, or PBMCs.

The Seattle site enrolled patients during active infection and followed them longitudinally. CDR3 length: 13 amino acids. The V and J ends lost 2 bases and 7 bases respectively, with 12 bases between them. Per germline, CDR1 PRHDT and CDR2 FYEKMQ (reference sequence). The sequenced sample was peripheral blood. V and J are TRBV13 and TRBJ2-7; unclear D gene. This sequence was found in a man under 40 with COVID-19, enrolled during active disease. The CDR3 spells CASSLQVIREQYF. The CDR3 DNA follows: TGTGCCAGCAGCTTACAAGTAATACGGGAGCAGTACTTC.